This TCR beta chain was identified in a study of early T cells in non-severe SARS-CoV-2 infection. Germline CDR1 reads KGHSH; CDR2 reads LQKENI. With 5 bases clipped from V and 5 bases from J, the junction kept 2 bases outside the gene matches. This CDR3 has 13 residues. This clonotype has a handful of counts. Individual cDNA molecules each received unique molecular identifiers attached to them. TCRdb itself ran the 5' RACE reads through MiXCR, one entry per CDR3 protein. The table records around 26,000 distinct CDR3 sequences, about 4.8% of them present only once. The TCR was taken from an adult who was a healthcare worker with PCR-confirmed SARS-CoV-2 infection or an uninfected control (not recorded which). The sequenced material came from whole blood. The V gene is TRBV18, the J gene TRBJ1-5, with 8 bases that match TRBD1. The CDR3 DNA follows: TGTGCCAGCTCAACAGGGGGGGATCAGCCCCAGCATTTT. Protein product: CASSTGGDQPQHF. Filled out from reference TRBV18 and TRBJ1-5, the complete variable domain reads NAGVMQNPRHLVRRRGQEARLRCSPMKGHSHVYWYRQLPEEGLKFMVYLQKENIIDESGMPKERFSAEFPKEGPSILRIQQVVRGDSAAYFCASSTGGDQPQHFGDGTRLSIL.